One and the same sample provided the 15 T cell receptor beta chains below, sequenced in a study of shared clonotypes between healthy human individuals. The method was immunoSEQ multiplex PCR; TCRdb's version includes in-frame clones alone and lacks a portion of them. The table has 490,000 or so clones, 70% to 80% seen once; the top ten hold approximately 12%. Sequencing used PBMCs. The receptors shown here come from a woman in her thirties or forties in good health. Some clones in this sample may be carry-over from other donors' samples.

The table lists this clone with a few counts. This chain uses TRBV6-4 with TRBJ2-1, with 9 nucleotides matching TRBD2. CDR3 length: 15 residues. The trim removed 2 bases at V and 5 bases at J, leaving 4 bases unmatched. Germline V gives CDR1 MRHNA, CDR2 SNTAGT. CDR3 nucleotides: TGTGCCAGCAGTGACGGTAGCGGGAGCAACAATGAGCAGTTCTTC. Encoded protein: CASSDGSGSNNEQFF.

The V call is TRBV7-8, the J call TRBJ2-1; 7 bases map to TRBD2. V shed 3 bases, J shed 10 bases, and the junction held 9 bases outside the gene matches. Looked up from germline, CDR1 is SGHVS and CDR2 is FQNEAQ. The CDR3 has 14 residues. In DNA, the CDR3 is TGTGCCAGCAGCTTGGGATTCAGGGAGGGAGAGCAGTTCTTC. It yields the protein CASSLGFREGEQFF.

This clone occurred once. The J gene is TRBJ2-7, the V gene TRBV29-1; maybe TRBD1 (6 bases). V was pared by 3 bases and J by 0 bases, with 12 bases between. Germline CDR1 reads SQVTM; CDR2 reads ANQGSEA. The CDR3 contains 14 residues. The CDR3 protein is CSVETGPSSYEQYF. DNA for the CDR3: TGCAGCGTTGAGACAGGCCCCAGCTCCTACGAGCAGTACTTC.

Notes on this clone: The same CDR3 can be traced to other DNA sequences in this sample. The chain employs TRBV9 and TRBJ2-7, with a weak D call TRBD1 (5 bases). With 0 bases removed from V and 0 bases from J, the gap between germline ends came to 10 bases. Germline assignment: CDR1 SGDLS and CDR2 YYNGEE. The CDR3 is made up of 15 amino acids. The CDR3 reads CASSVATGSSYEQYF. As DNA, the CDR3 is TGTGCCAGCAGCGTAGCTACAGGCTCCTCCTACGAGCAGTACTTC.

The chain joins TRBV7-3 to TRBJ1-1, with D perhaps TRBD1 (6 bases). CDR1 is SGHTA and CDR2 is FQGTGA in the germline V gene. The CDR3 is 13 residues long. The V end lost 4 bases, the J end lost 8 bases, and 14 bases lay between the germline ends. The CDR3 here is CASSSNREMEAFF. CDR3 sequence (DNA): TGTGCCAGCAGCTCCAACAGGGAAATGGAAGCTTTCTTT.

J is TRBJ2-3 and V is TRBV5-1; no firm D call. CDR3 size: 13 residues. Germline V CDR1 and CDR2: SGHRS, YFSETQ. With 1 base removed from V and 2 bases from J, the gap between germline ends came to 5 bases. In DNA form, the CDR3 reads TGCGCCAGCAGCTTGACAATCACAGATACGCAGTATTTT. This codes for CASSLTITDTQYF.

Details on this clone: Other nucleotide sequences in the sample specify the same CDR3. The rearrangement joins TRBV5-1 to TRBJ1-4, with no clear D. In germline, CDR1 is SGHRS, CDR2 YFSETQ. V shed 1 base and J shed 0 bases, with 4 bases lying between them. The CDR3 sequence is 14 residues long. The chain's CDR3 is CASSLTATNEKLFF. Written as DNA, the CDR3 is TGCGCCAGCAGCTTGACTGCAACTAATGAAAAACTGTTTTTT.

The chain recombines TRBV19 with TRBJ2-3; no reliable D call. Per the germline V gene, CDR1 is LNHDA and CDR2 is SQIVND (reference sequence). This CDR3 is built from 15 residues. The germline V and J ends were trimmed by 4 bases and 2 bases, with 13 bases remaining between them. This CDR3 reads CASSKRRTPTDTQYF. For the CDR3, the DNA is TGTGCCAGTAGTAAACGACGAACACCCACAGATACGCAGTATTTT. Full variable domain (outside the CDR3, taken from reference TRBV19 and TRBJ2-3): DGGITQSPKYLFRKEGQNVTLSCEQNLNHDAMYWYRQDPGQGLRLIYYSQIVNDFQKGDIAEGYSVSREKKESFPLTVTSAQKNPTAFYLCASSKRRTPTDTQYFGPGTRLTVL.

The chain is built from TRBV4-3 and TRBJ2-1; the match to TRBD2 covers 14 bases. Germline V gene data show CDR1 as LGHNA and CDR2 as YSLEER. The CDR3 runs 15 residues. The ends lost 3 bases at V and 6 bases at J; junction bases unmatched: 1. The CDR3 reads CASSQGLAGANEQFF. CDR3 DNA: TGCGCCAGCAGCCAGGGACTAGCGGGAGCCAATGAGCAGTTCTTC.

The CDR3 reads CASSEEQGSADTQYF. The CDR3 region has the DNA TGTGCCAGCAGTGAAGAACAGGGGTCGGCAGATACGCAGTATTTT. The chain employs TRBV6-4 and TRBJ2-3; TRBD1 matches 7 bases. CDR3 length: 15 residues. V was pared by 3 bases and J by 4 bases, with 7 bases of the junction left unmatched. Germline CDR1 is MRHNA and CDR2 is SNTAGT.

The chain carries TRBV2 and TRBJ2-5, with D hard to call. CDR1 is SNHLY, CDR2 FYNNEI, per germline. The ends were cut back, 3 bases at V and 0 bases at J, with 5 bases in the middle. The CDR3 covers 13 residues. The CDR3 sequence is CASSDQDQETQYF. CDR3 bases: TGTGCCAGCAGTGATCAGGACCAAGAGACCCAGTACTTC.

This clone came up many times. DNA of the CDR3: TGTGCCTGGAGTGTTGGGAGCCCAGGGGGGGAGCTGTTTTTT. Translating it yields CAWSVGSPGGELFF. The V and J genes are TRBV30 and TRBJ2-2; possibly TRBD1 or TRBD2 for D (5 bases each). Trimming cost V 0 bases and J 8 bases, with 13 bases left between them. Germline V lookup: CDR1 GTSNPN, CDR2 SVGIG (reference sequence). The CDR3 is made up of 14 amino acids. The entire variable domain, with the rest obtained from reference TRBV30 and TRBJ2-2, is as follows: SQTIHQWPATLVQPVGSPLSLECTVEGTSNPNLYWYRQAAGRGLQLLFYSVGIGQISSEVPQNLSASRPQDRQFILSSKKLLLSDSGFYLCAWSVGSPGGELFFGEGSRLTVL.

The chain links TRBV7-8 to TRBJ2-1; a possible D gene is TRBD2 (6 bases). V lost 2 bases to trimming and J lost 5 bases, with 16 bases between them. The CDR3 extends over 16 amino acids. Germline values: CDR1 SGHVS, CDR2 FQNEAQ. The CDR3 loop reads CASSLKSREWHNEQFF. The CDR3 nucleotides are TGTGCCAGCAGCTTAAAGTCCCGGGAGTGGCACAATGAGCAGTTCTTC. Variable domain in full (rest from reference TRBV7-8 and TRBJ2-1): GAGVSQSPRYKVAKRGQDVALRCDPISGHVSLFWYQQALGQGPEFLTYFQNEAQLDKSGLPSDRFFAERPEGSVSTLKIQRTQQEDSAVYLCASSLKSREWHNEQFFGPGTRLTVL.

The chain carries TRBV11-1 and TRBJ2-1, with 8 bases fitting TRBD1. Germline values: CDR1 SGHAT, CDR2 FQDESV (reference sequence). The J segment lost 4 bases and the V segment lost 7 bases, leaving 3 bases of the junction unmatched. There are 13 residues in the CDR3. CDR3 loop: CASTNRGYNEQFF. The CDR3, as DNA: TGTGCCAGCACCAACAGGGGGTACAATGAGCAGTTCTTC.

This rearrangement joins TRBV28 to TRBJ1-3; D remains ambiguous. CDR3 size: 15 residues. Germline V gives CDR1 MDHEN, CDR2 SYDVKM. Trimming pared 7 bases from V and 4 bases from J, leaving 17 bases between. The CDR3 spells CASTPTVLWGNTIYF. CDR3 nucleotides: TGTGCCAGCACCCCTACCGTGCTTTGGGGAAACACCATATATTTT.